This passage covers 20 T cell receptor beta chains from one sample sequenced in a study of shared clonotypes between healthy human individuals. The protocol was immunoSEQ multiplex PCR, while the TCRdb copy is restricted to in-frame clones and leaves out a portion. The data show 2 million to 3 million clones, with approximately 93% seen just once and roughly 0.36% held by the top ten. The sequenced sample was naive CD4+ T cells from PBMCs. Noted subset: CD45RA+ positively selected. The receptor set was obtained from a man younger than 30 in good health. Some clones in this sample may be carry-over from other donors' samples.

V is TRBV30 and J is TRBJ1-2; D possibly corresponds to TRBD1 (5 bases). The V and J ends lost 2 bases and 4 bases respectively, with 11 bases between them. The CDR3 is 13 residues long. The germline V gene has CDR1 GTSNPN and CDR2 SVGIG (reference sequence). The CDR3 loop reads CAWSPGGVYGYTF. The CDR3 DNA sequence: TGTGCCTGGAGTCCCGGAGGGGTCTATGGCTACACCTTC.

About this clone itself: Other DNA sequences in this sample translate to the same CDR3. V gene TRBV28 combines with J gene TRBJ2-7; 8 bases match TRBD2. Germline lookup yields CDR1 MDHEN and CDR2 SYDVKM. With 8 bases clipped from V and 3 bases from J, the junction kept 3 bases outside the gene matches. The CDR3 extends over 12 amino acids. The CDR3 protein is CASGTSGYEQYF. The CDR3 coding sequence is TGTGCCAGCGGGACTAGTGGCTACGAGCAGTACTTC.

The rearrangement links TRBV6-5 to TRBJ1-2; D uncertain. CDR1 and CDR2 (germline): MNHEY, SVGAGI. The CDR3 has 13 amino acids. With 2 bases removed from V and 4 bases from J, the gap between germline ends came to 8 bases. CDR3 amino acids: CASSYRVGYGYTF. In DNA, the CDR3 is TGTGCCAGCAGTTACAGGGTGGGCTATGGCTACACCTTC.

The chain is built from TRBV28 and TRBJ1-2; 7 bases line up with TRBD1. V shed 4 bases, J shed 7 bases, and the junction held 9 bases outside the gene matches. Germline V gives CDR1 MDHEN, CDR2 SYDVKM. The CDR3 is 14 residues long. The CDR3 DNA reads TGTGCCAGCAGTTCCCCGACAGGGAAAGGTGGCTACACCTTC. Its protein is CASSSPTGKGGYTF.

The chain couples TRBV10-1 to TRBJ2-7; 11 bases map to TRBD2. V was clipped by 4 bases and J by 2 bases; unmatched bases: 10. The length of the CDR3 is 17 residues. CDR1 is WNHNN, CDR2 SYGVQD, per germline (reference sequence). CDR3 region: CASSARLAGGPPYEQYF. CDR3 coding DNA: TGCGCCAGCAGTGCTCGGCTAGCGGGAGGTCCGCCCTACGAGCAGTACTTC.

The V gene is TRBV27, the J gene TRBJ2-1; TRBD2 matches at 9 bases. The CDR3 covers 17 residues. Per germline, CDR1 MNHEY and CDR2 SMNVEV (reference sequence). V was clipped by 5 bases and J by 3 bases; unmatched bases: 11. CDR3 bases: TGTGCCAGCAGTCCACTCCGCGCTAGCGGGATCTACAATGAGCAGTTCTTC. This gives the protein CASSPLRASGIYNEQFF.

This chain joins TRBV4-1 and TRBJ1-1; the D gene is possibly TRBD1 (6 bases). The CDR3 has 14 residues. The V gene lost 5 bases and the J gene lost 8 bases, with 18 bases spanning the gap. Germline V lookup: CDR1 MGHRA, CDR2 YSYEKL. CDR3 nucleotides: TGCGCCAGCAGCTTCCGGGACACTTATACAGAAGCTTTCTTT. Translating it yields CASSFRDTYTEAFF.

The chain's CDR3 is CAISESPDRNYGYTF. Written as DNA, the CDR3 is TGTGCCATCAGTGAGTCCCCCGACAGAAACTATGGCTACACCTTC. This chain connects TRBV10-3 to TRBJ1-2, with D possibly matching TRBD1 (5 bases). This CDR3 is built from 15 residues. V was trimmed by 0 bases and J by 2 bases, leaving 10 bases between them. Germline V gene data show CDR1 as ENHRY and CDR2 as SYGVKD.

V usage is TRBV18 and J usage is TRBJ1-1, with D unclear. Germline V gene sequence: CDR1 KGHSH, CDR2 LQKENI. The CDR3 has 14 residues. V was pared by 0 bases and J by 7 bases, with 12 bases between. The CDR3 region is CASSPPEARVEAFF. CDR3 sequence (DNA): TGTGCCAGCTCACCACCGGAGGCTCGGGTTGAAGCTTTCTTT.

The chain uses TRBV6-5 and TRBJ1-5; unclear D gene. V was shortened by 6 bases and J by 4 bases, with 10 bases between the two germline ends. The V gene's germline CDR1 is MNHEY and CDR2 SVGAGI. This CDR3 is built from 13 residues. Here the CDR3 reads CASSPYVNQPQHF. CDR3 in DNA: TGTGCCAGCAGCCCCTATGTTAATCAGCCCCAGCATTTT.

This clone was recorded once. This chain joins TRBV28 and TRBJ1-4, with D perhaps TRBD1 (5 bases). CDR3 length: 14 amino acids. Germline V CDR1 and CDR2: MDHEN, SYDVKM. Trimming removed 5 bases at V and 7 bases at J, with 14 bases between. CDR3 region: CASSVGPRIEKLFF. The CDR3 coding sequence is TGTGCCAGCAGTGTGGGGCCAAGGATTGAAAAACTGTTTTTT.

The rearrangement links TRBV9 to TRBJ2-1; unclear D gene. Germline CDR1 SGDLS, CDR2 YYNGEE. Trimming left V 3 bases short and J 3 bases short, with 7 bases between. This CDR3 comprises 13 residues. CDR3 sequence reads: CASSARVYNEQFF. CDR3 nucleotide sequence: TGTGCCAGCAGCGCCCGAGTCTACAATGAGCAGTTCTTC.

The V and J genes are TRBV4-2 and TRBJ1-2, with unresolved D. Trimming shortened V by 8 bases and J by 0 bases, and 7 bases separated the two germline ends. Germline lookup yields CDR1 LGHNA and CDR2 YNFKEQ. This CDR3 has 12 residues. The CDR3: CASGQANYGYTF. The CDR3 region has the DNA TGTGCCAGCGGGCAGGCTAACTATGGCTACACCTTC.

This chain joins TRBV10-3 and TRBJ2-1; a weak D match, TRBD1 (5 bases). CDR1 is ENHRY, CDR2 SYGVKD, per germline. The V gene lost 0 bases and the J gene lost 4 bases, with 10 bases spanning the gap. This CDR3 has 15 residues. The DNA for the CDR3 is TGTGCCATCAGTGAGTCTAATCAGGGATACAATGAGCAGTTCTTC. It codes for CAISESNQGYNEQFF.

The chain links TRBV7-9 to TRBJ1-1; D is perhaps TRBD1 (5 bases). V gave up 5 bases and J gave up 0 bases, with 16 bases separating them. The CDR3 runs 16 residues. Germline assignment: CDR1 SEHNR and CDR2 FQNEAQ (reference sequence). The CDR3 region has the DNA TGTGCCAGCAGCCAGACCCCCAGGGAAGTGAACACTGAAGCTTTCTTT. Translated, it gives CASSQTPREVNTEAFF.

In regard to this clone: This CDR3 is also generated by other DNA sequences in the sample. The rearrangement joins TRBV6-6 to TRBJ2-3, with D tentatively TRBD2 (6 bases). Germline V gene data show CDR1 as MNHNY and CDR2 as SVGAGI (reference sequence). Trimming cost V 2 bases and J 0 bases, with 9 bases left between them. This CDR3 spans 15 amino acids. The DNA of the CDR3 is TGTGCCAGCAGTTACGTTAGCGGAAGCACAGATACGCAGTATTTT. It translates to CASSYVSGSTDTQYF.

A remark on this clone: The junction departs from germline at one end; a sequencing error may be responsible. The V and J genes are TRBV5-1 and TRBJ2-7, with 8 bases lining up with TRBD1. Germline lookup yields CDR1 SGHRS and CDR2 YFSETQ. CDR3 length: 16 amino acids. The CDR3 DNA reads as TGCACCAGCAAGTGGACGGTCGGAGACAGGGGATACGAGCAGTACTTC. It specifies CTSKWTVGDRGYEQYF.

In this sample, this clone turned up once. V is TRBV5-1 and J is TRBJ2-1; 11 nucleotides agree with TRBD2. Germline V CDR1 and CDR2: SGHRS, YFSETQ. The CDR3 has 16 amino acids. The J segment lost 6 bases and the V segment lost 4 bases, leaving 9 bases of the junction unmatched. DNA for the CDR3: TGCGCCAGCAGCCTTCGACTAGCGGGACGATTCAATGAGCAGTTCTTC. Translation: CASSLRLAGRFNEQFF.

The genes are TRBV21-1 and TRBJ1-1. TRBV21-1 is noted as a pseudogene. The CDR3 extends over 17 amino acids. As DNA, the CDR3 is TGTGCCAGCGTCCAGGGGCGGGGGCAGAGAATGAACACTGAAGCTTTCTTT. Translated, it gives CASVQGRGQRMNTEAFF.

V usage is TRBV5-5 and J usage is TRBJ2-3; 7 bases match TRBD2. With V trimmed by 4 bases and J by 3 bases, 8 bases remained unmatched. Germline V gene data show CDR1 as SGHKS and CDR2 as YYEKEE (reference sequence). The CDR3 length is 15 residues. CDR3: CASSLAAYPTDTQYF. Written as DNA, the CDR3 is TGTGCCAGCAGCCTAGCGGCCTATCCAACAGATACGCAGTATTTT.